The source of this T cell receptor (beta chain) is a study of T cells in Graves' hyperthyroidism and ophthalmopathy. From RNA transcripts, TCR beta CDR3 regions were amplified. The HTBI primer set served for first-round RT-PCR of the TCR CDR3. TCRdb re-called the multiplex PCR reads through MiXCR, storing one row per CDR3 protein. The sample lists hundreds of thousands of distinct CDR3 sequences, about 14% occurring once. V was pared by 1 base and J by 1 base, with 24 bases between. Germline V gene sequence: CDR1 SGHAT, CDR2 FQNNGV. The CDR3 is 20 residues long. The chain carries TRBV11-2 and TRBJ2-3; TRBD2 might be the D (6 bases). Sequencing was performed on blood. The receptor comes from a woman younger than 30 with Graves' hyperthyroidism. The CDR3 bases are TGTGCCAGCAGCTTAGGAGTGTGGCTAGCGATCGGGCAGGGCACAGATACGCAGTATTTT. It yields the protein CASSLGVWLAIGQGTDTQYF.